The 11 T cell receptor beta chains below all came from one sample that was sequenced in a study of blood T cell repertoires in COVID-19. TCRdb's table, derived via immunoSEQ multiplex PCR, lists solely in-frame clones and lacks some. The data show 150,000 to 200,000 clones, almost 80% seen once. The sample consisted of peripheral blood. Source of these receptors: a woman aged 70 to 79 with acute or convalescent COVID-19.

The chain links TRBV5-4 to TRBJ2-3; TRBD2 aligns across 7 bases. The CDR3 runs 15 residues. The germline CDR1 and CDR2 sequences are SGHNT and YYREEE (reference sequence). V trimming: 1 base; J trimming: 1 base; junction bases outside the gene matches: 3. The CDR3 is CASSLLGGGTDTQYF. The CDR3 DNA is TGTGCCAGCAGCTTGTTGGGGGGGGGCACAGATACGCAGTATTTT.

The chain combines TRBV12-3 or TRBV12-4 with TRBJ2-1; TRBD2 agrees at 7 bases. The J segment lost 7 bases and the V segment lost 6 bases, leaving 6 bases of the junction unmatched. CDR3 length: 13 amino acids. CDR3 DNA: TGTGCCAGCAGACGGGGGGTTTTGAATGAGCAGTTCTTC. The encoded protein is CASRRGVLNEQFF.

J is TRBJ1-3 and V is TRBV4-2; a weak D match, TRBD1 (5 bases). In germline, CDR1 is LGHNA, CDR2 YNFKEQ. Trimming took off 0 bases at V and 1 base at J, with 7 bases between the two ends. The CDR3 consists of 15 residues. CDR3 in DNA: TGTGCCAGCAGCCAAGAAAGGGGTTCTGGAAACACCATATATTTT. Translating gives CASSQERGSGNTIYF.

The chain combines TRBV23-1 with TRBJ2-3; D unclear. TRBV23-1 is sorted into the ORF group, with uncertain function. V dropped 7 bases and J dropped 4 bases, with 6 bases sitting between them. The CDR3 runs 11 residues. The CDR3 reads CASIPADTQYF. The CDR3 coding sequence is TGCGCCAGCATCCCCGCAGATACGCAGTATTTT.

This clone was picked up a small number of times. This chain connects TRBV24-1 to TRBJ1-5, with 11 positions matching TRBD1. V lost 5 bases and J lost 6; bases outside the gene matches: 11. The germline CDR1 and CDR2 sequences are KGHDR and SFDVKD. CDR3 length: 17 amino acids. CDR3 DNA: TGTGCCACCAGTGGGGGACCCGGACAGGGGGCGGCTCAGCCCCAGCATTTT. Translated: CATSGGPGQGAAQPQHF.

The chain couples TRBV18 to TRBJ2-5; maybe TRBD1 (6 bases). Trimming left V 3 bases short and J 3 bases short, with 11 bases between. Germline CDR1 KGHSH, CDR2 LQKENI. This CDR3 contains 14 residues. The CDR3 loop is CASSPGQPKETQYF. The CDR3, as DNA: TGTGCCAGCTCACCCGGACAGCCCAAAGAGACCCAGTACTTC.

This clone has more than one count but fewer than ten. The chain is built from TRBV27 and TRBJ1-1; D remains unclear. In germline, CDR1 is MNHEY, CDR2 SMNVEV (reference sequence). V was cut by 0 bases and J by 4 bases, with 6 bases left in between. This CDR3 contains 13 residues. The CDR3 protein is CASSLSGSTEAFF. CDR3 nucleotides: TGTGCCAGCAGTTTATCAGGGAGCACTGAAGCTTTCTTT.

The chain employs TRBV19 and TRBJ2-1, with D possibly being TRBD2 (6 bases). Germline CDR1 LNHDA, CDR2 SQIVND (reference sequence). CDR3 length equals 13 residues. V lost 3 bases to trimming and J lost 10 bases, with 13 bases between them. DNA of the CDR3: TGTGCCAGTAGTATGTTACTCCGGGGGGAGCAGTTCTTC. As protein: CASSMLLRGEQFF.

In its sample, this clone was seen a few times. The V call is TRBV5-1, the J call TRBJ1-2; tentatively, D is TRBD1 (6 bases). The CDR3 runs to 13 residues. V was shortened by 6 bases and J by 4 bases, with 13 bases between the two germline ends. Looked up from germline, CDR1 is SGHRS and CDR2 is YFSETQ. The CDR3 nucleotides are TGCGCCAGCACCTTAGGGGGTTCCTATGGCTACACCTTC. Translation gives CASTLGGSYGYTF.

A single count supports this clone. The chain links TRBV28 to TRBJ2-3; TRBD2 matches 8 bases. V shed 5 bases and J 11 bases; nucleotides not matched to a gene: 6. Germline CDR1 MDHEN, CDR2 SYDVKM. The CDR3 is 12 residues long. CDR3 sequence (DNA): TGTGCCAGCAGTCCGACTAGCGTGAGGCAGTATTTT. This translates into CASSPTSVRQYF.

V gene TRBV19 combines with J gene TRBJ1-2, with unresolved D. V lost 2 bases and J lost 7, with 17 bases in between. Germline V gives CDR1 LNHDA, CDR2 SQIVND (reference sequence). CDR3 length: 15 amino acids. The CDR3, as DNA: TGTGCCAGTAGTATATCCCCGATCAACTATTTTGGCTACACCTTC. Translation gives CASSISPINYFGYTF.